This T cell receptor (beta chain) was recorded in a study of chemoradiotherapy in HPV16-positive cancers. Repertoires were generated with immunoSEQ multiplex PCR, while TCRdb's copy carries only in-frame clones and drops some. The sample holds around 20,000 clones, roughly 66% seen once. The V gene's germline CDR1 is SGHNT and CDR2 YENEEA. V was pared by 2 bases and J by 2 bases, with 13 bases between. The CDR3 has 15 residues. The receptor's source is a human donor with HPV-associated anogenital cancer. The specimen was collected from a patient who underwent chemoradiotherapy. This sequence joins TRBV11-3 and TRBJ2-7; maybe TRBD1 (6 bases). CDR3 residues: CASSLRWGPTYEQYF. In nucleotides, the CDR3 is TGTGCCAGCAGCTTAAGGTGGGGGCCGACCTACGAGCAGTACTTC.